The 20 T cell receptor beta chains given below trace back to one sample, sequenced in a study of cytomegalovirus exposure and HLA in healthy donors. The PCR was carried out with 60 Vbeta primers and 13 Jbeta primers. Some clones are missing from TCRdb's copy, which holds only in-frame ones; the method was immunoSEQ multiplex PCR. The sample table sets out around 45,000 clones. Sequencing input: PBMCs. The receptors stem from a male donor in good health and CMV-seronegative.

The chain has TRBV4-2 and TRBJ1-1, with D possibly matching TRBD1 (5 bases). Germline CDR1 is LGHNA and CDR2 is YNFKEQ. V was clipped by 4 bases and J by 1 base, with 16 bases between them. The CDR3 runs 16 residues. The CDR3 nucleotides are TGTGCCAGCAGCCGAGAGGGGCTTGACAGGAACACTGAAGCTTTCTTT. Protein sequence: CASSREGLDRNTEAFF.

The CDR3 DNA reads as TGTGCCAGCAGTTTATGGATGGGGAGCACTGAAGCTTTCTTT. Translation gives CASSLWMGSTEAFF. The chain has TRBV27 and TRBJ1-1; no reliable D call. V was clipped by 1 base and J by 4 bases, with 10 bases between them. Germline V CDR1 and CDR2: MNHEY, SMNVEV (reference sequence). CDR3 length: 14 residues.

The DNA for the CDR3 is TGCAGCGTGAAGGGAGGACAGGGGGGCTACGAGCAGTACTTC. This translates into CSVKGGQGGYEQYF. This chain uses TRBV29-1 with TRBJ2-7; 10 bases are shared with TRBD1. This CDR3 is built from 14 residues. CDR1 and CDR2 (germline): SQVTM, ANQGSEA. With V trimmed by 6 bases and J by 3 bases, 8 bases remained unmatched.

CDR3: CASPPASATNEQFF. DNA for the CDR3: TGTGCAAGTCCTCCGGCTAGCGCAACCAATGAGCAGTTCTTC. The chain recombines TRBV12-2 with TRBJ2-1; the table assigns TRBD2, which was not confirmed against the DNA. TRBV12-2 is tagged as a pseudogene. The CDR3 has 14 residues.

V and J are TRBV19 and TRBJ1-5; D not certain. Germline CDR1 reads LNHDA; CDR2 reads SQIVND (reference sequence). Deletions cut 3 bases from V and 6 bases from J, with 6 bases between. The CDR3 consists of 12 residues. Here the CDR3 reads CASSIRSQPQHF. The CDR3 DNA sequence: TGTGCCAGTAGTATTAGGAGTCAGCCCCAGCATTTT.

The V call is TRBV4-3, the J call TRBJ2-7, with 10 nucleotides matching TRBD1. Germline V gene sequence: CDR1 LGHNA, CDR2 YSLEER. The CDR3 has 16 amino acids. Trimming took 0 bases from V and 3 from J; bases not matched to a gene: 5. CDR3 in amino acids: CASSQDPGQGIYEQYF. The CDR3 nucleotides are TGCGCCAGCAGCCAAGATCCGGGACAGGGGATCTACGAGCAGTACTTC.

The V gene is TRBV4-1, the J gene TRBJ2-5; 9 bases line up with TRBD2. This CDR3 spans 18 amino acids. Germline assignment: CDR1 MGHRA and CDR2 YSYEKL. V lost 0 bases to trimming and J lost 5 bases; unmatched junction nucleotides: 13. CDR3 residues: CASSQEGLRGGFRETQYF. The DNA for the CDR3 is TGCGCCAGCAGCCAAGAGGGTCTGCGGGGGGGCTTCCGGGAGACCCAGTACTTC.

The V gene is TRBV6-6, the J gene TRBJ1-2; tentative D call: TRBD1 (6 bases). This CDR3 is 16 amino acids long. Trimming shortened V by 5 bases and J by 4 bases, and 20 bases separated the two germline ends. Looked up from germline, CDR1 is MNHNY and CDR2 is SVGAGI (reference sequence). The CDR3 protein is CASSQSFSGGGYGYTF. The CDR3 DNA is TGTGCCAGCAGTCAGAGCTTCTCGGGGGGCGGCTATGGCTACACCTTC.

The genes are TRBV5-4 and TRBJ2-3, with 9 nucleotides matching TRBD2. The J segment lost 2 bases and the V segment lost 6 bases, leaving 7 bases of the junction unmatched. The germline V gene has CDR1 SGHNT and CDR2 YYREEE (reference sequence). The CDR3 contains 15 residues. The CDR3 bases are TGTGCCAGCATCAATAGCGGGGGTATCACAGATACGCAGTATTTT. It is translated as CASINSGGITDTQYF.

The chain has TRBV6-1 and TRBJ1-4; D not resolved. In germline, CDR1 is MNHNS, CDR2 SASEGT. V dropped 8 bases and J dropped 8 bases, with 15 bases sitting between them. The CDR3 runs to 13 residues. The CDR3 DNA reads TGTGCCAGCCGTTTCGGCTGGAGGGAAAAACTGTTTTTT. Its protein product is CASRFGWREKLFF.

The J gene is TRBJ1-6, the V gene TRBV2; possibly TRBD1 for D (5 bases). This CDR3 is built from 14 residues. V was clipped by 6 bases and J by 8 bases, with 14 bases between them. The germline V gene encodes CDR1 SNHLY and CDR2 FYNNEI. The CDR3 DNA reads as TGTGCCAGCAGGGGCGGGGACTTGGATTCACCCCTCCACTTT. The encoded protein is CASRGGDLDSPLHF. Full variable domain (missing parts from reference TRBV2 and TRBJ1-6): EPEVTQTPSHQVTQMGQEVILRCVPISNHLYFYWYRQILGQKVEFLVSFYNNEISEKSEIFDDQFSVERPDGSNFTLKIRSTKLEDSAMYFCASRGGDLDSPLHFGNGTRLTVT.

This chain joins TRBV15 and TRBJ1-1; D may be TRBD1 (6 bases). The CDR3 is made up of 13 amino acids. V dropped 2 bases and J dropped 4 bases, with 8 bases sitting between them. CDR1 and CDR2 from the germline V gene are LNHNV and YYDKDF (reference sequence). DNA of the CDR3: TGTGCCACCAGCAGAAAGACAGGCACTGAAGCTTTCTTT. Translation: CATSRKTGTEAFF.

V usage is TRBV10-1 and J usage is TRBJ1-1; TRBD1 agrees at 8 bases. Unmatched junction bases numbered 3, after V lost 6 bases and J lost 3 bases. Germline V gene lookup returns CDR1 WNHNN and CDR2 SYGVQD (reference sequence). CDR3 length equals 13 residues. The CDR3 sequence: CASRTGVDTEAFF. The CDR3 nucleotides are TGCGCCAGCAGGACAGGGGTGGACACTGAAGCTTTCTTT.

The chain recombines TRBV4-1 with TRBJ2-7; possibly TRBD2 for D (5 bases). The CDR3 runs to 14 residues. Trimming cost V 4 bases and J 0 bases, with 10 bases left between them. Looked up from germline, CDR1 is MGHRA and CDR2 is YSYEKL. DNA of the CDR3: TGCGCCAGCAGCCGCTCCGGGAACTCCTACGAGCAGTACTTC. This gives the protein CASSRSGNSYEQYF.

The J gene is TRBJ2-7, the V gene TRBV4-1; D may be TRBD2 (7 bases). V was shortened by 0 bases and J by 3 bases, with 12 bases between the two germline ends. Germline V gives CDR1 MGHRA, CDR2 YSYEKL. The CDR3 is 15 residues long. CDR3 coding DNA: TGCGCCAGCAGCCAAGATCGGGGGGCCCGCTACGAGCAGTACTTC. It yields the protein CASSQDRGARYEQYF.

The genes are TRBV30 and TRBJ1-6; 8 positions agree with TRBD1. Trimming at V came to 3 bases and at J to 7 bases, leaving 5 bases not matched to a gene. Germline loops: CDR1 GTSNPN, CDR2 SVGIG (reference sequence). This CDR3 contains 14 residues. As DNA, the CDR3 is TGTGCCTGGAGCCAGGGGGCGCTAAATTCACCCCTCCACTTT. It specifies CAWSQGALNSPLHF.

The rearrangement uses TRBV30 and TRBJ1-4; D is possibly TRBD1 (5 bases). V lost 4 bases and J lost 8, with 17 bases in between. CDR3 length: 14 amino acids. Germline lookup yields CDR1 GTSNPN and CDR2 SVGIG (reference sequence). CDR3 bases: TGTGCCTGGACCGAAGACAGTCTAGACGAAAAACTGTTTTTT. It translates to CAWTEDSLDEKLFF. Combining the CDR3 with reference TRBV30 and TRBJ1-4 gives the whole variable domain SQTIHQWPATLVQPVGSPLSLECTVEGTSNPNLYWYRQAAGRGLQLLFYSVGIGQISSEVPQNLSASRPQDRQFILSSKKLLLSDSGFYLCAWTEDSLDEKLFFGSGTQLSVL.

This chain connects TRBV4-3 to TRBJ2-5; TRBD1 is a possible D gene (5 bases). Germline V gene lookup returns CDR1 LGHNA and CDR2 YSLEER. There are 14 residues in the CDR3. The V gene lost 1 base and the J gene lost 4 bases, with 10 bases spanning the gap. CDR3 sequence (DNA): TGCGCCAGCAGCCAAGTGAGACAGTCAGAGACCCAGTACTTC. This sequence encodes CASSQVRQSETQYF.

The chain combines TRBV6-1 with TRBJ1-1; D is possibly TRBD1 (6 bases). Germline CDR1 reads MNHNS; CDR2 reads SASEGT. The CDR3 totals 15 residues. Trimming shortened V by 7 bases and J by 3 bases, and 18 bases separated the two germline ends. Written as DNA, the CDR3 is TGTGCCAGCACTACCCCATGGACAGCGGACACTGAAGCTTTCTTT. Translation gives CASTTPWTADTEAFF.

The gene calls are TRBV18 and TRBJ1-3, with a tentative D call TRBD1 (6 bases). Trimming pared 1 base from V and 4 bases from J, leaving 14 bases between. The CDR3 totals 16 residues. CDR1 KGHSH and CDR2 LQKENI come from the germline V gene. The CDR3 DNA is TGTGCCAGCTCACCACGACAGGCCGAGTCCGGAAACACCATATATTTT. It codes for CASSPRQAESGNTIYF. Supplemented by reference TRBV18 and TRBJ1-3, the full variable domain reads NAGVMQNPRHLVRRRGQEARLRCSPMKGHSHVYWYRQLPEEGLKFMVYLQKENIIDESGMPKERFSAEFPKEGPSILRIQQVVRGDSAAYFCASSPRQAESGNTIYFGEGSWLTVV.